The sequence of this T cell receptor beta chain was determined in a study of T-cell memory formation after mild COVID-19. Study overall: TCR clusters were largely donor specific.

Study-level findings and limits: Clones that shrank (day 15 to 85) were balanced CD4/CD8, whereas later expanders leaned CD4+. Among contracting clones, CD4+ were mainly CM/EM and CD8+ enriched in EMRA.

Constant-segment primers and 5'RACE yielded cDNA libraries for TCR alpha and TCR beta, each carrying sample barcodes and UMIs. TCRdb re-derived calls from the 5' RACE reads in MiXCR, one entry per CDR3 protein. The top ten hold 22% of the sample, which has hundreds of thousands of distinct CDR3 sequences, over 15% seen once. With respect to this clonotype: Its antigen remains unknown.

V was pared by 6 bases and J by 3 bases, with 8 bases of the junction left unmatched. Germline-derived CDR1 and CDR2 are SGHRS and YFSETQ. The CDR3 loop spans 15 amino acids. This sequence originates from a man aged 18 to 30 who had mild COVID-19 (a few samples of this study predate the infection). Cell type and time point are not known. The sample comprised PBMCs or a T cell subset sorted from them (not recorded which). The rearrangement links TRBV5-1 to TRBJ1-1; 10 positions match TRBD1. CDR3 sequence (DNA): TGCGCCAGCAACGCGGGACAGGGGCAGGACACTGAAGCTTTCTTT. This sequence encodes CASNAGQGQDTEAFF.